What follows are 13 T cell receptor beta chains derived from one specimen sequenced in a study of T cell responses to AZD1222 COVID-19 vaccine. Using immunoSEQ multiplex PCR, the repertoire was profiled, and TCRdb retains in-frame clones only, with some absent. Here the sample spans more than 50,000 clones, approximately 86% being singletons. The specimen was peripheral blood, collected 28 days after the second AZD1222 dose. The source of these receptors is an adult who received the AZD1222 COVID-19 vaccine.

The chain carries TRBV11-3 and TRBJ2-1, with TRBD2 matching over 8 bases. Germline values: CDR1 SGHNT, CDR2 YENEEA. The CDR3 is made up of 15 amino acids. V shed 2 bases, J shed 10 bases, and the junction held 10 bases outside the gene matches. CDR3 sequence: CASSLRVAGKHEQFF. CDR3 coding DNA: TGTGCCAGCAGCTTAAGGGTAGCGGGAAAGCACGAGCAGTTCTTC.

V and J are TRBV3-1 (or the pseudogene TRBV3-2) and TRBJ2-1; D call uncertain. Trimming removed 4 bases from V and 8 bases from J, with 12 bases in between. Germline values: CDR1 LGHDT, CDR2 YNNKEL (reference sequence). The CDR3 consists of 13 residues. CDR3 sequence: CASSPDRPHEQFF. As DNA, the CDR3 is TGTGCCAGCAGCCCAGACCGCCCCCATGAGCAGTTCTTC.

The gene calls are TRBV18 and TRBJ2-5; possibly TRBD1 for D (5 bases). Trimming pared 3 bases from V and 4 bases from J, leaving 12 bases between. Germline CDR1 reads KGHSH; CDR2 reads LQKENI. CDR3 size: 14 residues. As DNA, the CDR3 is TGTGCCAGCTCACCTTCAGGGCAGGGAGAGACCCAGTACTTC. Translation: CASSPSGQGETQYF.

The J gene is TRBJ1-1, the V gene TRBV29-1; D call uncertain. Per germline, CDR1 SQVTM and CDR2 ANQGSEA. CDR3 size: 12 residues. The V end was cut by 4 bases, the J end by 1 base, with 7 bases between. CDR3 coding DNA: TGCAGCGTTGGACTACCGAACACTGAAGCTTTCTTT. Protein: CSVGLPNTEAFF.

This clone occurred a few times. This chain joins TRBV7-8 and TRBJ1-5, with 10 bases aligning to TRBD1. CDR1 is SGHVS, CDR2 FQNEAQ, per germline. Germline trimming cut 0 bases from V and 0 bases from J; bases unmatched to any gene: 5. The CDR3 extends over 18 amino acids. This CDR3 is CASSLARTGGYSNQPQHF. DNA of the CDR3: TGTGCCAGCAGCTTAGCCAGGACAGGGGGTTATAGCAATCAGCCCCAGCATTTT.

This chain uses TRBV6-6 with TRBJ2-3, with 13 positions matching TRBD2. CDR1 is MNHNY and CDR2 is SVGAGI in the germline V gene (reference sequence). This CDR3 contains 17 residues. V was clipped by 5 bases and J by 1 base; unmatched bases: 6. The CDR3 here is CASSLRGLAGGTDTQYF. DNA for the CDR3: TGTGCCAGCAGTCTAAGAGGACTAGCGGGGGGCACAGATACGCAGTATTTT.

The chain is built from TRBV29-1 and TRBJ2-7; 15 positions agree with TRBD2. Looked up from germline, CDR1 is SQVTM and CDR2 is ANQGSEA. Trimming removed 5 bases from V and 5 bases from J; junction bases left unmatched: 4. The CDR3 has 14 amino acids. The CDR3 nucleotides read TGCAGCGTTTTCGGACTAGCGGGAGGGGACGAGCAGTACTTC. Translation: CSVFGLAGGDEQYF.

This clone was observed a single time. The V call is TRBV10-1, the J call TRBJ1-3; 10 nucleotides line up with TRBD1. Trimming at V came to 5 bases and at J to 7 bases, leaving 2 bases not matched to a gene. The CDR3 sequence is 13 residues long. Looked up from germline, CDR1 is WNHNN and CDR2 is SYGVQD (reference sequence). CDR3 nucleotides: TGCGCCAGCAGTCGGGACAGGGGCAACACCATATATTTT. Residues: CASSRDRGNTIYF.

In nucleotides, the CDR3 is TGCAGCGCCGGAAGGGCCGCTGAAGCTTTCTTT. As protein: CSAGRAAEAFF. The genes are TRBV29-1 and TRBJ1-1; D unclear. The germline V gene has CDR1 SQVTM and CDR2 ANQGSEA. This CDR3 region has 11 residues. V lost 7 bases and J lost 6, with 12 bases in between. Full variable domain (rest looked up from reference TRBV29-1 and TRBJ1-1): SAVISQKPSRDICQRGTSLTIQCQVDSQVTMMFWYRQQPGQSLTLIATANQGSEATYESGFVIDKFPISRPNLTFSTLTVSNMSPEDSSIYLCSAGRAAEAFFGQGTRLTVV.

The J gene is TRBJ1-2, the V gene TRBV28; TRBD1 aligns across 8 bases. The CDR3 spans 12 residues. The germline CDR1 and CDR2 sequences are MDHEN and SYDVKM. V was pared by 6 bases and J by 8 bases, with 5 bases of the junction left unmatched. The CDR3 sequence is CASRTGTGGYTF. Written as DNA, the CDR3 is TGTGCCAGCAGGACCGGGACAGGCGGCTACACCTTC.

The chain links TRBV10-3 to TRBJ1-2; TRBD1 might be the D (6 bases). The CDR3 is made up of 14 amino acids. Germline V gene data show CDR1 as ENHRY and CDR2 as SYGVKD. Trimming removed 7 bases from V and 6 bases from J, with 18 bases in between. This chain's CDR3 is CAINADSSRDGYTF. The CDR3 coding sequence is TGTGCCATCAACGCGGACAGCTCTCGAGATGGCTACACCTTC.

The V and J genes are TRBV19 and TRBJ2-1, with TRBD1 matching over 10 bases. Per the germline V gene, CDR1 is LNHDA and CDR2 is SQIVND (reference sequence). The CDR3 consists of 16 residues. J was trimmed by 3 bases and V by 1 base; bases with no gene match: 3. This chain's CDR3 is CASSIAGTGDYNEQFF. The CDR3 DNA reads TGTGCCAGTAGTATAGCCGGGACAGGGGACTACAATGAGCAGTTCTTC.

This sequence joins TRBV20-1 and TRBJ2-7; TRBD1 matches 8 bases. Germline CDR1 is DFQATT and CDR2 is SNEGSKA (reference sequence). V lost 3 bases and J lost 2; bases outside the gene matches: 6. The CDR3 sequence is 14 residues long. CDR3 DNA sequence: TGCAGTGCTAGTGTACAGGGGGGTCCCTACGAGCAGTACTTC. As protein: CSASVQGGPYEQYF.